This T cell receptor beta chain emerged from a study of T cells after yellow fever vaccination. In regard to this clonotype: What it binds is unknown.

A universal primer site and UMIs were added as TCR cDNA was made by 5'RACE template switching. TCRdb processed the 5' RACE reads anew with MiXCR; each CDR3 protein has one entry. The table records 200,000 to 250,000 distinct CDR3 sequences, about 7% of them present only once. Findings and caveats of the study: Abundant contaminating clonotypes from the bulk population could appear in FACS-sorted repertoires.

This receptor was identified in a man aged 25 to 45 who received the YFV17D yellow fever vaccine. The material was CD4+ T cells sorted from PBMCs, obtained 15 days after the yellow fever booster vaccination.

The CDR3 region has the DNA TGTGCCAGCAGCTTGGAACAGGTCGGGGCGGCCCTTAAGTTCTTC. Its translation is CASSLEQVGAALKFF. V and J are TRBV7-9 and TRBJ2-1; D is tentatively TRBD1 or TRBD2 (5 bases each). The length of the CDR3 is 15 residues. Trimming pared 3 bases from V and 14 bases from J, leaving 23 bases between. The germline V gene encodes CDR1 SEHNR and CDR2 FQNEAQ (reference sequence).